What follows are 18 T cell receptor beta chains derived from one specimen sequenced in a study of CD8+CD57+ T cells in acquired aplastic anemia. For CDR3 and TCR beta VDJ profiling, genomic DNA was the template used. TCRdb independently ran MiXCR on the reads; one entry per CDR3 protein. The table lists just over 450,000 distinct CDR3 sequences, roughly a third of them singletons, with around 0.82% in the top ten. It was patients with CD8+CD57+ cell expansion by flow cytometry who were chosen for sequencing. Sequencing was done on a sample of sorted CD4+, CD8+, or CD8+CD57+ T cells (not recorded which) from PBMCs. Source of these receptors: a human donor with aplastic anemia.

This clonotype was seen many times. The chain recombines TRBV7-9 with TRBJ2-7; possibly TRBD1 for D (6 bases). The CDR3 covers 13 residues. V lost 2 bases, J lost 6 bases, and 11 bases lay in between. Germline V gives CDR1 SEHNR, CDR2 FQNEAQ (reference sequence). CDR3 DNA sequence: TGTGCCAGCAGCTTACGTCGAGGGGGCGAGCAGTACTTC. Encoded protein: CASSLRRGGEQYF. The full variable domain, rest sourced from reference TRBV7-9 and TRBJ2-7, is DTGVSQNPRHKITKRGQNVTFRCDPISEHNRLYWYRQTLGQGPEFLTYFQNEAQLEKSRLLSDRFSAERPKGSFSTLEIQRTEQGDSAMYLCASSLRRGGEQYFGPGTRLTVT.

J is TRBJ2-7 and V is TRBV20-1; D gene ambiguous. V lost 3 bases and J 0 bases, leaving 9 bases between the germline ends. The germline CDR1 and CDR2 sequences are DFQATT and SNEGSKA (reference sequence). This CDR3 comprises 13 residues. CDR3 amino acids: CSASRPGSYEQYF. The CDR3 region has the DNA TGCAGTGCTAGTAGGCCCGGCTCCTACGAGCAGTACTTC.

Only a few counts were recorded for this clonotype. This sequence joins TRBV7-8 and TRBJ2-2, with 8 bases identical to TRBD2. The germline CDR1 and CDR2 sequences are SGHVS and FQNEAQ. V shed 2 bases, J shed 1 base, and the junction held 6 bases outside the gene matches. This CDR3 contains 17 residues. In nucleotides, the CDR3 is TGTGCCAGCAGCTTACGGCGGGGGGACCTGAACACCGGGGAGCTGTTTTTT. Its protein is CASSLRRGDLNTGELFF.

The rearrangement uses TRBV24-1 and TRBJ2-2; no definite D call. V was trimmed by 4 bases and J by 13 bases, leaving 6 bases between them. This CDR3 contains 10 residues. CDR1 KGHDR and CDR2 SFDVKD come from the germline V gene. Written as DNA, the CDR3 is TGTGCCACCAGTGACTCAGGGCTGTTTTTT. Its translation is CATSDSGLFF.

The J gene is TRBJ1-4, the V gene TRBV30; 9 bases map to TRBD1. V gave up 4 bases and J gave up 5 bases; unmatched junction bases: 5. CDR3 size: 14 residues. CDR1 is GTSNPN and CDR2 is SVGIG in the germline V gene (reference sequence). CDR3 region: CAWKTGTGNEKLFF. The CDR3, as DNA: TGTGCCTGGAAGACCGGGACAGGGAATGAAAAACTGTTTTTT.

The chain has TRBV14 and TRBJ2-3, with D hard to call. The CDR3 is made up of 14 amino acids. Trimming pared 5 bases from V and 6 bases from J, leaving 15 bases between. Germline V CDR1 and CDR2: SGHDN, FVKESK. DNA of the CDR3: TGTGCCAGCAGCTCCGGCAGTCTTCGCGATACGCAGTATTTT. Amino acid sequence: CASSSGSLRDTQYF. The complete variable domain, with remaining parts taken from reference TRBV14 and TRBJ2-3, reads EAGVTQFPSHSVIEKGQTVTLRCDPISGHDNLYWYRRVMGKEIKFLLHFVKESKQDESGMPNNRFLAERTGGTYSTLKVQPAELEDSGVYFCASSSGSLRDTQYFGPGTRLTVL.

CDR3 region: CATEVLAEAFF. The CDR3 bases are TGTGCCACCGAAGTCTTGGCTGAAGCTTTCTTT. The chain is built from TRBV9 and TRBJ1-1; D is unresolved. The germline CDR1 and CDR2 sequences are SGDLS and YYNGEE. This CDR3 contains 11 residues. With 9 bases removed from V and 6 bases from J, the gap between germline ends came to 12 bases.

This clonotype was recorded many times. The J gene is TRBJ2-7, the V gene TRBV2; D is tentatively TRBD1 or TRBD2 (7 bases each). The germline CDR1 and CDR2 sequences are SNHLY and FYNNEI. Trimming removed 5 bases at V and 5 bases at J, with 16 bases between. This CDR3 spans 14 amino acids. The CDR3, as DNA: TGTGCCAGCAGTATACGACAGGGAGGGAACGAGCAGTACTTC. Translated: CASSIRQGGNEQYF. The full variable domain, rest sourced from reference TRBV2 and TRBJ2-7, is EPEVTQTPSHQVTQMGQEVILRCVPISNHLYFYWYRQILGQKVEFLVSFYNNEISEKSEIFDDQFSVERPDGSNFTLKIRSTKLEDSAMYFCASSIRQGGNEQYFGPGTRLTVT.

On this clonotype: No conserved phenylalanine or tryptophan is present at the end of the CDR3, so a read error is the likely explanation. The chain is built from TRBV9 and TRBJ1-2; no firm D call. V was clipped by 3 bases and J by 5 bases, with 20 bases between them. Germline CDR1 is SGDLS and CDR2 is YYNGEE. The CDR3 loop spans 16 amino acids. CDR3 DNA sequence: TGTGCCAGCAGCGCCGCGTTGCCTTCGACCCAATATGGCTACACCCTC. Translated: CASSAALPSTQYGYTL.

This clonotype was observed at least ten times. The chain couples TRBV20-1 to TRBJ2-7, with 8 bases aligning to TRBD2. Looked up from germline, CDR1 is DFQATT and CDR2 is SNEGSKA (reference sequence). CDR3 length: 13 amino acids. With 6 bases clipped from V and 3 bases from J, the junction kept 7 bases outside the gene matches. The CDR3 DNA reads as TGCAGTGCGGAACCGGGACTAGACTACGAGCAGTACTTC. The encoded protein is CSAEPGLDYEQYF.

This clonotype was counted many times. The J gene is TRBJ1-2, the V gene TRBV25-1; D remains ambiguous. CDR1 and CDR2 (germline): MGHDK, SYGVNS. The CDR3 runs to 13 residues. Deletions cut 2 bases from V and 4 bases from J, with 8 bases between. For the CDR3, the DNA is TGTGCCAGCAGTGAACCCAACAGCTATGGCTACACCTTC. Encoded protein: CASSEPNSYGYTF.

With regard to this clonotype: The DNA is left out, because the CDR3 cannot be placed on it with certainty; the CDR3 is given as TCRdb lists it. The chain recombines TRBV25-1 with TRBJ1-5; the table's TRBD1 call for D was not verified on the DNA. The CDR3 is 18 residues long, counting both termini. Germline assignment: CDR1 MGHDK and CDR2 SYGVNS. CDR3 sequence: CASSDRERLFFGSGTQHF.

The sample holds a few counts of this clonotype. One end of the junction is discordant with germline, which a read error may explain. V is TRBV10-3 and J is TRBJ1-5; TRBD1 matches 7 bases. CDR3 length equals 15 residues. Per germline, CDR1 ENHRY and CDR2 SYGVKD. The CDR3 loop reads CASSASTGLNQPQHF. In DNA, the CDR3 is TGTGCCAGCAGTGCCTCGACAGGGTTGAATCAGCCCCAGCATTTT.

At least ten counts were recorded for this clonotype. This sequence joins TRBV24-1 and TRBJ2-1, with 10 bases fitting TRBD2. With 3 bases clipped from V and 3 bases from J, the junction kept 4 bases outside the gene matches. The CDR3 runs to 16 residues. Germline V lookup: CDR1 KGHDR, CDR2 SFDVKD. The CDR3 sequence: CATSDPLAGIYNEQFF. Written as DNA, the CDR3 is TGTGCCACCAGTGATCCACTAGCGGGGATCTACAATGAGCAGTTCTTC.

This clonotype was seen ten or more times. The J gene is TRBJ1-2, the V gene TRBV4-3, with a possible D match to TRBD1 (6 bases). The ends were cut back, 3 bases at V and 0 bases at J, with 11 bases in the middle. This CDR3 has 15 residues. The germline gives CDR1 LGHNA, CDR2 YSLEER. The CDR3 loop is CASSHRDRPNYGYTF. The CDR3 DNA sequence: TGCGCCAGCAGCCACAGAGACAGGCCTAACTATGGCTACACCTTC.

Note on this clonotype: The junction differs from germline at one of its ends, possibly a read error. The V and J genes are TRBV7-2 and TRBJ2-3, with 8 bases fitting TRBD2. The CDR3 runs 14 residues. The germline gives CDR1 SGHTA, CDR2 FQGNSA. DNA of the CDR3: TGTGCCGGCAGCCGCGGGGGGCTGACAGATACGCAGTATTTT. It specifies CAGSRGGLTDTQYF.

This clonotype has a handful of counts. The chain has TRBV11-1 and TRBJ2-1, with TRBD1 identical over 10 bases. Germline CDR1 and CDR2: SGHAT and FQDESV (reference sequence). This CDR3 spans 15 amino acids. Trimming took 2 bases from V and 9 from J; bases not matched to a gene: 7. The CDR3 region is CASSLRQGATSEQFF. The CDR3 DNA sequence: TGTGCCAGCAGCTTAAGACAGGGGGCTACGAGTGAGCAGTTCTTC.

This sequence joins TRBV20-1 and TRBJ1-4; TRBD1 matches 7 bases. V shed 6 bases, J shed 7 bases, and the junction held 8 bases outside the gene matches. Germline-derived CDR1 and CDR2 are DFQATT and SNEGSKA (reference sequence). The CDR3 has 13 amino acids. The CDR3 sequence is CSAQQQGSEKLFF. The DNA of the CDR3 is TGCAGTGCGCAGCAACAGGGGAGTGAAAAACTGTTTTTT.